Following are 8 T cell receptor beta chains from one sample sequenced in a study of CD8 T cells in ankylosing spondylitis. Each CDR3 protein is one row after TCRdb ran MiXCR on the 5' RACE reads. Of 300,000 to 400,000 distinct CDR3 sequences in the sample, roughly 20% were seen once. Sequencing input: blood, either unsorted or a sorted T cell fraction (not recorded which). These receptors originate from a male donor with ankylosing spondylitis or in good health (not recorded which).

The CDR3 loop is CAISVGLAGINEQFF. The CDR3 region has the DNA TGTGCCATCAGTGTCGGACTAGCGGGTATTAATGAGCAGTTCTTC. The gene calls are TRBV10-3 and TRBJ2-1; TRBD2 matches 11 bases. CDR1 is ENHRY, CDR2 SYGVKD, per germline. Germline trimming cut 4 bases from V and 7 bases from J; bases unmatched to any gene: 6. CDR3 length equals 15 residues.

This clonotype was counted ten times or more. The chain recombines TRBV20-1 with TRBJ2-5; D perhaps matches TRBD1 (6 bases). CDR1 is DFQATT, CDR2 SNEGSKA, per germline (reference sequence). Between the trimmed V and J ends, which lost 7 bases and 4 bases, there was a span of 13 bases. The CDR3 covers 12 residues. For the CDR3, the DNA is TGCAGTGTGACACAGGGAGTAGAGACCCAGTACTTC. This gives the protein CSVTQGVETQYF.

A few counts support this clonotype. V usage is TRBV12-3 or TRBV12-4 and J usage is TRBJ1-4, with TRBD1 matching over 10 bases. V was pared by 6 bases and J by 8 bases, with 3 bases of the junction left unmatched. This CDR3 region has 13 residues. CDR3 amino acids: CASRTGGGEKLFF. The CDR3 DNA is TGTGCCAGCAGGACAGGGGGCGGCGAAAAACTGTTTTTT.

This chain links TRBV7-9 with TRBJ2-3; D remains unclear. Trimming removed 5 bases at V and 2 bases at J, with 11 bases between. Germline assignment: CDR1 SEHNR and CDR2 FQNEAQ (reference sequence). The CDR3 runs to 14 residues. CDR3 nucleotides: TGTGCCAGCAGCGCCCCCGAAAACACAGATACGCAGTATTTT. Residues: CASSAPENTDTQYF. The whole variable domain, remainder taken from reference TRBV7-9 and TRBJ2-3, is DTGVSQNPRHKITKRGQNVTFRCDPISEHNRLYWYRQTLGQGPEFLTYFQNEAQLEKSRLLSDRFSAERPKGSFSTLEIQRTEQGDSAMYLCASSAPENTDTQYFGPGTRLTVL.

The V call is TRBV20-1, the J call TRBJ2-7; D possibly matches TRBD1 or TRBD2 (5 bases each). Trimming removed 1 base at V and 3 bases at J, with 19 bases between. CDR1 DFQATT and CDR2 SNEGSKA come from the germline V gene (reference sequence). The CDR3 runs to 16 residues. The CDR3 sequence is CSARVLQDLAGYEQYF. As DNA, the CDR3 is TGCAGTGCTAGAGTCTTACAGGACTTGGCCGGCTACGAGCAGTACTTC.

The V and J genes are TRBV6-1 and TRBJ2-2; 7 positions agree with TRBD1. The CDR3 is 15 residues long. The germline V gene encodes CDR1 MNHNS and CDR2 SASEGT. Germline trimming cut 4 bases from V and 5 bases from J; bases unmatched to any gene: 7. CDR3 sequence: CASSGGTDLTGELFF. The CDR3 region has the DNA TGTGCCAGCAGTGGGGGGACAGACCTGACCGGGGAGCTGTTTTTT.

The rearrangement joins TRBV6-5 to TRBJ2-1, with TRBD2 as a possible D gene (7 bases). The V end was cut by 1 base, the J end by 7 bases, with 14 bases between. The CDR3 loop spans 15 amino acids. Germline assignment: CDR1 MNHEY and CDR2 SVGAGI. The CDR3 DNA reads TGTGCCAGCAGTTACTGGCGGGGGCCGGGTAATGAGCAGTTCTTC. It specifies CASSYWRGPGNEQFF.

The table lists this clonotype with a few counts. V usage is TRBV4-1 and J usage is TRBJ2-3; D may correspond to TRBD1 or TRBD2 (6 bases each). The CDR3 covers 19 residues. Germline-derived CDR1 and CDR2 are MGHRA and YSYEKL. Deletions cut 0 bases from V and 3 bases from J, with 22 bases between. In DNA form, the CDR3 reads TGCGCCAGCAGCCAAGATACACGGGGGCCCCTTCTACAGACAGATACGCAGTATTTT. Protein: CASSQDTRGPLLQTDTQYF.